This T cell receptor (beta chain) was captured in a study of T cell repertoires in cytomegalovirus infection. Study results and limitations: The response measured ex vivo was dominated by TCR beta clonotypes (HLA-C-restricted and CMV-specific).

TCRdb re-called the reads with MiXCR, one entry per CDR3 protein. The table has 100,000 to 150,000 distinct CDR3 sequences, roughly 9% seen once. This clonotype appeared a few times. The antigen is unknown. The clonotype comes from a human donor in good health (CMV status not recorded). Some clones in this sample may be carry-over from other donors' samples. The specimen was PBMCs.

DNA for the CDR3: TGTGCCAGCAGTGGACTAGCGGTGCTACAGTCCTACGAGCAGTACTTC. Translating gives CASSGLAVLQSYEQYF. This chain links TRBV2 with TRBJ2-7, with 9 bases identical to TRBD2. The CDR3 contains 16 residues. In germline, CDR1 is SNHLY, CDR2 FYNNEI. The ends lost 4 bases at V and 1 base at J; junction bases unmatched: 8.